The 12 T cell receptor beta chains reported below all come from one sample, sequenced in a study of identical twins. In TCRdb, the 5' RACE reads were re-called with MiXCR into one record per CDR3 protein. The sample gives roughly 700,000 distinct CDR3 sequences, under 9% of which show up once; approximately 0.96% is in the top ten. The data also belong to a second study, concerning yellow fever vaccine responses in identical twins.

Specimen: PBMCs. The receptors were sampled from a woman younger than 35 in good health.

V gene TRBV5-1 combines with J gene TRBJ2-5; D gene unclear. The germline V and J ends were trimmed by 0 bases and 2 bases, with 8 bases remaining between them. Germline V gene lookup returns CDR1 SGHRS and CDR2 YFSETQ. The CDR3 is 14 amino acids. CDR3 sequence reads: CASSLGPKQETQYF. CDR3 bases: TGCGCCAGCAGCTTGGGGCCGAAACAAGAGACCCAGTACTTC.

The chain combines TRBV15 with TRBJ2-6; tentatively, D is TRBD1 (6 bases). With 0 bases removed from V and 4 bases from J, the gap between germline ends came to 10 bases. CDR3 length: 16 residues. Germline V gene data show CDR1 as LNHNV and CDR2 as YYDKDF (reference sequence). DNA of the CDR3: TGTGCCACCAGCAGAGAACAGGGATCCGGGGCCAACGTCCTGACTTTC. It is translated as CATSREQGSGANVLTF.

This clonotype occurred a few times. This chain links TRBV7-6 with TRBJ2-1; D may be TRBD2 (5 bases). This CDR3 spans 16 amino acids. CDR1 and CDR2 (germline): SGHVS, FNYEAQ. Trimming shortened V by 2 bases and J by 8 bases, and 19 bases separated the two germline ends. CDR3 DNA: TGTGCCAGCAGCTTACGCCGGCCCCCCGGGAACTATGAGCAGTTCTTC. Its translation: CASSLRRPPGNYEQFF.

This clonotype was observed a handful of times. This sequence joins TRBV5-4 and TRBJ2-7, with D maybe TRBD1 (6 bases). V was cut by 1 base and J by 9 bases, with 14 bases left in between. Germline V lookup: CDR1 SGHNT, CDR2 YYREEE (reference sequence). The CDR3 spans 13 residues. CDR3 bases: TGTGCCAGCAGCTTGAAAGATTTGACAGGGCAGTACTTC. It specifies CASSLKDLTGQYF.

This clonotype was detected only a few times. The gene calls are TRBV28 and TRBJ2-7, with D possibly matching TRBD1 (5 bases). The V and J ends lost 2 bases and 3 bases respectively, with 11 bases between them. CDR1 is MDHEN and CDR2 is SYDVKM in the germline V gene. The CDR3 totals 14 residues. This CDR3 reads CASSLGAKNYEQYF. The CDR3 region has the DNA TGTGCCAGCAGTTTAGGGGCCAAGAACTACGAGCAGTACTTC. Full variable domain (outside the CDR3, taken from reference TRBV28 and TRBJ2-7): DVKVTQSSRYLVKRTGEKVFLECVQDMDHENMFWYRQDPGLGLRLIYFSYDVKMKEKGDIPEGYSVSREKKERFSLILESASTNQTSMYLCASSLGAKNYEQYFGPGTRLTVT.

This clonotype was seen many times. The chain combines TRBV11-2 with TRBJ1-6; D gene unclear. The CDR3 contains 15 residues. V lost 4 bases to trimming and J lost 5 bases, with 12 bases between them. CDR1 is SGHAT, CDR2 FQNNGV, per germline. In nucleotides, the CDR3 is TGTGCCAGCAGCTCCCGAAACATCCATAATTCACCCCTCCACTTT. Protein sequence: CASSSRNIHNSPLHF.

The chain links TRBV3-1 to TRBJ2-4; D is perhaps TRBD2 (5 bases). Germline CDR1 reads LGHDT; CDR2 reads YNNKEL (reference sequence). This CDR3 has 16 residues. V lost 1 base to trimming and J lost 0 bases, with 10 bases between them. The CDR3 reads CASSQADGLAKNIQYF. CDR3 coding DNA: TGTGCCAGCAGCCAAGCTGATGGACTAGCCAAAAACATTCAGTACTTC.

This clonotype was recorded at least ten times. The chain carries TRBV4-3 and TRBJ2-4; 10 bases align to TRBD2. The CDR3 totals 16 residues. V lost 0 bases and J lost 7; bases outside the gene matches: 6. The V gene's germline CDR1 is LGHNA and CDR2 YSLEER. The CDR3 here is CASSQDRASGSNIQYF. The CDR3 DNA sequence: TGCGCCAGCAGCCAAGATCGGGCTAGCGGGAGTAACATTCAGTACTTC.

V gene TRBV7-9 combines with J gene TRBJ2-1; 7 bases are a match to TRBD1. Germline V gene lookup returns CDR1 SEHNR and CDR2 FQNEAQ (reference sequence). CDR3 size: 13 residues. Trimming at V came to 5 bases and at J to 7 bases, leaving 5 bases not matched to a gene. CDR3 residues: CASSPGGTNEQFF. The DNA of the CDR3 is TGTGCCAGCAGCCCAGGGGGAACAAATGAGCAGTTCTTC.

This clonotype was detected many times. The V gene is TRBV4-2, the J gene TRBJ2-7; 9 bases line up with TRBD1. V dropped 1 base and J dropped 6; count of bases not matched to a gene: 10. This CDR3 region has 16 residues. In germline, CDR1 is LGHNA, CDR2 YNFKEQ. The CDR3 DNA reads TGTGCCAGCAGCCAAGGGAACCGGGACAGGGTAATCGAGCAGTACTTC. Amino acid sequence: CASSQGNRDRVIEQYF.

This clonotype was seen many times. The rearrangement links TRBV4-2 to TRBJ2-7; 10 bases align to TRBD1. With 1 base clipped from V and 3 bases from J, the junction kept 6 bases outside the gene matches. The CDR3 is made up of 16 amino acids. Per the germline V gene, CDR1 is LGHNA and CDR2 is YNFKEQ. CDR3 loop: CASSQAAGQGFYEQYF. In nucleotides, the CDR3 is TGTGCCAGCAGCCAAGCAGCGGGACAGGGGTTCTACGAGCAGTACTTC.

The chain is built from TRBV12-3 or TRBV12-4 and TRBJ2-1; 9 bases align to TRBD2. J was trimmed by 5 bases and V by 7 bases; bases with no gene match: 9. The CDR3 is made up of 15 amino acids. CDR3 loop: CASTSLAGYNNEQFF. The CDR3 DNA sequence: TGTGCCAGCACCTCCCTAGCGGGATATAACAATGAGCAGTTCTTC.